This T cell receptor beta chain was recovered during a study of T-cell reconstitution after alpha-beta-depleted transplantation in children. General study findings and limits: Reportedly, only several hundred clones from non-depleted graft cells drove alpha-beta T-cell counts at about two months. When one year had passed after transplant, most T-cell counts and diversity came from newly produced T cells. Surviving recipient T cells and intrathymic progenitors accounted for some patients' high TCRbeta diversity at day 60.

As to this clonotype: Antigen unknown.

CDR1 MGHRA and CDR2 YSYEKL come from the germline V gene. Trimming left V 4 bases short and J 7 bases short, with 25 bases between. This CDR3 is 18 amino acids long. Unique molecular identifiers were incorporated during preparation of the TCRbeta library. TCRdb used MiXCR to reprocess the PCR reads, holding one entry per CDR3 protein. The data show 600,000 to 700,000 distinct CDR3 sequences, with about an eighth seen just once and approximately 0.8% held by the top ten. The receptor was isolated from a girl aged 2 to 9 with congenital amegakaryocytic thrombocytopenia, due to receive a stem cell transplant. The rearrangement links TRBV4-1 to TRBJ1-4; D remains ambiguous. This material consisted of PBMCs, taken before TCRalphabeta/CD19-depleted stem cell transplant. Here the CDR3 DNA reads TGCGCCAGCAGCCCAGTCAAAGGTCAGCACGAGCTGGTTGAAAAACTGTTTTTT. It translates to CASSPVKGQHELVEKLFF.